This is a list of T cell receptor beta chains from one sample in a study of CD8+ T cells in alopecia areata. Assay used: immunoSEQ multiplex PCR; TCRdb lists only in-frame clones, some missing. Of about 270,000 clones in the sample, 60% were seen once. The sequencing used CD4+ T cells sorted from blood, collected around week 54, from a patient treated with tofacitinib. The receptor set was obtained from a human donor with alopecia areata. Both conserved end residues are part of each CDR3. D genes are given only for firm matches.

D gene	V gene	J gene	CDR3 protein
NA	TRBV9	TRBJ1-6	CASSTDFSTVPLHF
NA	TRBV30	TRBJ1-6	CAWKISSPLHF
NA	TRBV14	TRBJ1-2	CASSRLQGAGGYTF
NA	TRBV7-3	TRBJ2-5	CASSLGSQETQYF
NA	TRBV11-2	TRBJ2-5	CASSLESQLNQETQYF
NA	TRBV30	TRBJ1-1	CAWSVDQNTEAFF
NA	TRBV10-3	TRBJ1-2	CAITELRGPANYGYTF
NA	TRBV29-1	TRBJ2-7	CSVGGSYEQYF
NA	TRBV18	TRBJ1-2	CASSRGSDYGYTF
TRBD1	TRBV9	TRBJ2-1	CASSADRAEQFF
NA	TRBV21-1	TRBJ1-5	CASSKINSNQPQHF
NA	TRBV30	TRBJ1-5	CACNRAVGQPQHF
TRBD2	TRBV18	TRBJ2-1	CASSPRTSEEQFF
NA	TRBV5-1	TRBJ2-2	CASRFEPNTGELFF
NA	TRBV9	TRBJ2-3	CASSVATSTDTQYF
NA	TRBV10-3	TRBJ2-7	CAISEFPRGGVISHEQYF
NA	TRBV10-3	TRBJ2-5	CATRMTAAQETQYF
NA	TRBV4-1	TRBJ2-5	CASSQDRQGEETQYF